Each of the 18 T cell receptor beta chains below was sequenced from the same sample in a study of blood T cell repertoires in COVID-19. The method was immunoSEQ multiplex PCR; TCRdb's version includes in-frame clones alone and lacks a portion of them. The table lists around 40,000 clones, 85% of them singletons. Sequencing used peripheral blood. Receptors originate from a human donor in a cohort sampled during active COVID-19.

The chain carries TRBV28 and TRBJ1-5, with 7 bases lining up with TRBD1. CDR1 and CDR2 from the germline V gene are MDHEN and SYDVKM. The trim removed 8 bases at V and 4 bases at J, leaving 11 bases unmatched. The CDR3 consists of 15 residues. CDR3 bases: TGTGCCAGCGGAAGACAGGGCTGGCGGAATCAGCCCCAGCATTTT. Protein sequence: CASGRQGWRNQPQHF.

The rearrangement uses TRBV6-5 and TRBJ2-5, with D perhaps TRBD1 (6 bases). CDR1 and CDR2 (germline): MNHEY, SVGAGI. This CDR3 spans 13 amino acids. Trimming pared 6 bases from V and 2 bases from J, leaving 10 bases between. Here the CDR3 DNA reads TGTGCCAGCAGCCACACAGGGCAAGAGACCCAGTACTTC. Its protein product is CASSHTGQETQYF.

The chain couples TRBV4-1 to TRBJ1-3; D is undetermined. V shed 1 base and J shed 2 bases, with 6 bases lying between them. Per germline, CDR1 MGHRA and CDR2 YSYEKL. CDR3 size: 14 residues. DNA for the CDR3: TGCGCCAGCAGCCAAGGCGCGACTGGAAACACCATATATTTT. Its translation is CASSQGATGNTIYF.

This clone came up once. The chain couples TRBV6-5 to TRBJ2-3; 7 positions agree with TRBD2. V trimming: 2 bases; J trimming: 5 bases; junction bases outside the gene matches: 4. In germline, CDR1 is MNHEY, CDR2 SVGAGI. CDR3 length: 14 residues. As DNA, the CDR3 is TGTGCCAGCAGTTACCCAGGACTAGGAGATACGCAGTATTTT. Translation: CASSYPGLGDTQYF.

This sequence joins TRBV2 and TRBJ2-3; tentative D call: TRBD2 (6 bases). The CDR3 extends over 13 amino acids. Trimming stripped 6 bases from V and 1 base from J, with 8 bases between. Germline loops: CDR1 SNHLY, CDR2 FYNNEI. The CDR3 DNA follows: TGTGCCAGCAGCGCTAGCGGCACAGATACGCAGTATTTT. Its translation: CASSASGTDTQYF.

The CDR3 region is CASSLSGTGLGELFF. The CDR3 nucleotides read TGTGCCAGCAGCCTTTCCGGGACAGGGTTGGGGGAGCTGTTTTTT. This chain connects TRBV27 to TRBJ2-2, with 9 bases matching TRBD1. Germline V CDR1 and CDR2: MNHEY, SMNVEV (reference sequence). The CDR3 spans 15 residues. Germline trimming cut 6 bases from V and 8 bases from J; bases unmatched to any gene: 10.

The chain employs TRBV4-1 and TRBJ2-5; D is unclear. The CDR3 loop spans 17 amino acids. V lost 0 bases, J lost 5 bases, and 19 bases lay in between. From germline, CDR1 is MGHRA and CDR2 YSYEKL. CDR3 sequence (DNA): TGCGCCAGCAGCCAAGATCGAGGCGCCAATCGTGGGGAGACCCAGTACTTC. This gives the protein CASSQDRGANRGETQYF.

The chain uses TRBV28 and TRBJ1-6; D possibly corresponds to TRBD1 (5 bases). V was shortened by 6 bases and J by 6 bases, with 12 bases between the two germline ends. Germline CDR1 MDHEN, CDR2 SYDVKM. This CDR3 has 14 amino acids. The CDR3 region has the DNA TGTGCCAGCAGCTTAGGGAGGGGTAATTCACCCCTCCACTTT. As protein: CASSLGRGNSPLHF. The full variable domain, its missing parts supplied by reference TRBV28 and TRBJ1-6, is DVKVTQSSRYLVKRTGEKVFLECVQDMDHENMFWYRQDPGLGLRLIYFSYDVKMKEKGDIPEGYSVSREKKERFSLILESASTNQTSMYLCASSLGRGNSPLHFGNGTRLTVT.

V usage is TRBV12-5 and J usage is TRBJ2-7, with D hard to call. In germline, CDR1 is LGHNT, CDR2 FRNRAP. The V end lost 6 bases, the J end lost 1 base, and 10 bases lay between the germline ends. This CDR3 has 13 residues. CDR3 DNA: TGTGCTAGTGGACACAGAAGGTCCTACGAGCAGTACTTC. Translating it yields CASGHRRSYEQYF.

This rearrangement joins TRBV5-1 to TRBJ2-7; possible D gene TRBD1, 6 bases. The CDR3 is made up of 15 amino acids. CDR1 and CDR2 (germline): SGHRS, YFSETQ. Trimming cost V 4 bases and J 5 bases, with 19 bases left between them. CDR3 DNA sequence: TGCGCCAGCAGCACCCAGTCCAGGGGAACGGACGAGCAGTACTTC. Translation gives CASSTQSRGTDEQYF.

V gene TRBV3-1 (or the pseudogene TRBV3-2) combines with J gene TRBJ2-3; the match to TRBD2 covers 9 bases. This CDR3 region has 15 residues. Looked up from germline, CDR1 is LGHDT and CDR2 is YNNKEL (reference sequence). The J segment lost 4 bases and the V segment lost 8 bases, leaving 10 bases of the junction unmatched. In nucleotides, the CDR3 is TGTGCCAGCGCGGGCCTAGCGGGGAGGGCAGATACGCAGTATTTT. Translating gives CASAGLAGRADTQYF.

V gene TRBV7-9 combines with J gene TRBJ2-3; possibly TRBD1 for D (5 bases). Germline values: CDR1 SEHNR, CDR2 FQNEAQ (reference sequence). CDR3 length equals 15 residues. Trimming removed 2 bases from V and 0 bases from J, with 9 bases in between. In DNA, the CDR3 is TGTGCCAGCAGCTTACGACAGACTAGCACAGATACGCAGTATTTT. Its translation is CASSLRQTSTDTQYF. The entire variable domain, with the rest obtained from reference TRBV7-9 and TRBJ2-3, is as follows: DTGVSQNPRHKITKRGQNVTFRCDPISEHNRLYWYRQTLGQGPEFLTYFQNEAQLEKSRLLSDRFSAERPKGSFSTLEIQRTEQGDSAMYLCASSLRQTSTDTQYFGPGTRLTVL.

The CDR3 spells CASRPGGRWTDTQYF. In nucleotides, the CDR3 is TGTGCCAGCAGACCAGGGGGCAGGTGGACAGATACGCAGTATTTT. The chain joins TRBV27 to TRBJ2-3, with 8 bases that match TRBD1. CDR1 and CDR2 from the germline V gene are MNHEY and SMNVEV (reference sequence). This CDR3 contains 15 residues. V lost 6 bases to trimming and J lost 3 bases; unmatched junction nucleotides: 8.

This chain uses TRBV3-1 (or the pseudogene TRBV3-2) with TRBJ2-2; 7 bases are shared with TRBD1. J was trimmed by 3 bases and V by 4 bases; bases with no gene match: 5. The CDR3 consists of 15 residues. Germline CDR1 and CDR2: LGHDT and YNNKEL (reference sequence). The CDR3 nucleotides are TGTGCCAGCAGCCCCACAGGGGTGTACACCGGGGAGCTGTTTTTT. Amino acids: CASSPTGVYTGELFF.

The rearrangement joins TRBV4-1 to TRBJ1-1; tentatively, D is TRBD1 (5 bases). Germline V CDR1 and CDR2: MGHRA, YSYEKL. V lost 0 bases to trimming and J lost 4 bases, with 18 bases between them. The CDR3 has 17 amino acids. CDR3 sequence (DNA): TGCGCCAGCAGCCAAGAAGGGGTATCGGTGGGTGGCACTGAAGCTTTCTTT. Translation gives CASSQEGVSVGGTEAFF.

This chain uses TRBV12-3 or TRBV12-4 with TRBJ1-1, with D uncertain. Trimming pared 6 bases from V and 4 bases from J, leaving 12 bases between. This CDR3 is built from 13 residues. The CDR3 DNA reads as TGTGCCAGCAGCTCAGGCTCCCGCACTGAAGCTTTCTTT. The encoded protein is CASSSGSRTEAFF.

This sequence joins TRBV18 and TRBJ1-6; 7 bases are a match to TRBD1. Trimming at V came to 4 bases and at J to 2 bases, leaving 11 bases not matched to a gene. The germline CDR1 and CDR2 sequences are KGHSH and LQKENI. CDR3 length: 18 amino acids. CDR3 in amino acids: CASSLDNRGAAYNSPLHF. The CDR3 DNA is TGTGCCAGCTCACTTGACAACAGGGGAGCCGCCTATAATTCACCCCTCCACTTT.

The genes are TRBV10-1 and TRBJ1-6, with 7 bases aligning to TRBD1. The CDR3 loop spans 16 amino acids. The junction had 5 bases not matched to a gene; V was cut back by 6 bases and J by 0 bases. Germline CDR1 reads WNHNN; CDR2 reads SYGVQD (reference sequence). The CDR3 is CASRRQGSSYNSPLHF. CDR3 DNA: TGCGCCAGCAGACGACAGGGAAGCTCCTATAATTCACCCCTCCACTTT.